This entry describes one T cell receptor beta chain. Assignment of participants to cohorts was predicated upon participant-reported clinical history. All recovered Cohort 3 donors got two negative PCRs, got clearance, or saw symptom resolution. These data belong to a study of blood T cell repertoires in COVID-19. Across the whole study: Samples came from the United States, Italy and Spain, spanning acute and convalescent COVID-19. Sources were T cells, B-cell-depleted T cells, or PBMCs; the material itself was cDNA or gDNA.

Some clones are missing from TCRdb's copy, which holds only in-frame ones; the method was immunoSEQ multiplex PCR. The data hold approximately 390,000 clones, with about 83% observed a single time. V shed 5 bases and J 7 bases; nucleotides not matched to a gene: 5. Germline V lookup: CDR1 SGHVS, CDR2 FNYEAQ. The CDR3 is 12 residues long. The chain links TRBV7-6 to TRBJ2-7; the match to TRBD1 covers 7 bases. The TCR comes from a woman between 45 and 65 years old who had recovered from COVID-19. Sequenced: PBMCs or T cells enriched from blood (not recorded which). The CDR3 is CASSLQGMEQYF. CDR3 nucleotide sequence: TGTGCCAGCAGCCTACAGGGGATGGAGCAGTACTTC.